A selection of T cell receptor beta chains follows, all from one sample in a study of blood T cell repertoires in COVID-19. The data were produced by immunoSEQ multiplex PCR, yet TCRdb's version contains in-frame clones alone and is incomplete. Of just over 300,000 clones listed, 90% were seen once; the top ten hold over 3.5%. Sequencing input: PBMCs or T cells enriched from blood (not recorded which). The receptors stem from a woman younger than 35 with acute COVID-19. The CDR3 runs from the conserved cysteine through the conserved F or W. The D gene is left open where the match is weak. Expanded clones are given a class, and other clones once, few, many or no size at all.

cdr3_nt | cdr3_aa | clone_size | j_call | d_call | v_call
TGTGCCAGCAGCTCAGGACAGGGGCGTCAGCCCCAGCATTTT | CASSSGQGRQPQHF | NA | TRBJ1-5 | TRBD1 | TRBV7-2
TGTGCCAGCAGCTTAGGGCAGTCTAACTATGGCTACACCTTC | CASSLGQSNYGYTF | once | TRBJ1-2 | NA | TRBV13
TGTGCCAGCAGTTACTCGCCTAGCGGGAGCTACGAGCAGTACTTC | CASSYSPSGSYEQYF | NA | TRBJ2-7 | TRBD2 | TRBV6-5
TGTGCCAGCAGCCAAGAGGGGGCAGGGGACGGCTACACCTTC | CASSQEGAGDGYTF | few | TRBJ1-2 | NA | TRBV3-1/TRBV3-2
TGTGCCAGCAGTTACCCGGGACTAGCTGGCACGCAGTATTTT | CASSYPGLAGTQYF | NA | TRBJ2-3 | TRBD2 | TRBV28
TGTGCCAGCAGTGAAATGATAGGGGGAGGGCTCGGGGAGGAGCAGTACTTC | CASSEMIGGGLGEEQYF | NA | TRBJ2-7 | NA | TRBV6-1
TGTGCCAGTAGTTCGTACTCCATGAACACTGAAGCTTTCTTT | CASSSYSMNTEAFF | NA | TRBJ1-1 | NA | TRBV19
TGCGCCAGCAGCCAAGAAGGCCCTAGCGGGACCCTGAACTCCTACAATGAGCAGTTCTTC | CASSQEGPSGTLNSYNEQFF | NA | TRBJ2-1 | TRBD2 | TRBV4-1
TGTGCCAGCAGTGTGACAGGGGACTACGAGCAGTACTTC | CASSVTGDYEQYF | NA | TRBJ2-7 | TRBD1 | TRBV25-1
TGTGCCAGCAGCGCTATGACTTCATCCTACGAGCAGTACTTC | CASSAMTSSYEQYF | NA | TRBJ2-7 | NA | TRBV3-1/TRBV3-2
TGTGCTAGCAGCCTTCGGACTCCAAGTTCGCAAGAGACCCAGTACTTC | CASSLRTPSSQETQYF | NA | TRBJ2-5 | NA | TRBV7-7
TGTGCCAGCAGCTCCATCGACGGGGAGGAGACCCAGTACTTC | CASSSIDGEETQYF | NA | TRBJ2-5 | NA | TRBV7-2
TGTGCCAGCATAAACCCGACAGACGCCTATAACTATGGCTACACCTTC | CASINPTDAYNYGYTF | NA | TRBJ1-2 | NA | TRBV28
TGTGCCAGCTCCCGCGGTGGGAGCCAGACAGATACGCAGTATTTT | CASSRGGSQTDTQYF | NA | TRBJ2-3 | NA | TRBV18
TGTGCCAGCAGCGCCGGACAGGGGGATCAGCCCCAGCATTTT | CASSAGQGDQPQHF | NA | TRBJ1-5 | TRBD1 | TRBV28
TGTGCCAGCAGTTTTGGAGGTCTGCCCCAGCATTTT | CASSFGGLPQHF | NA | TRBJ1-5 | NA | TRBV28
TGTGCCAGCAGCCAAGCTAATAAGAACACTGAAGCTTTCTTT | CASSQANKNTEAFF | NA | TRBJ1-1 | NA | TRBV3-1/TRBV3-2
TGTGCCAGCAGCTTAAGACAGGGCCCGAATCAGCCCCAGCATTTT | CASSLRQGPNQPQHF | NA | TRBJ1-5 | TRBD1 | TRBV7-2
TGTGCCAGCAGCGTAGCAGTACGAGAAGGGACTTATGAGCAGTTCTTC | CASSVAVREGTYEQFF | NA | TRBJ2-1 | NA | TRBV9
TGTGCCAGCAGACCGGGGGGCTATGGCTACACCTTC | CASRPGGYGYTF | NA | TRBJ1-2 | NA | TRBV28
TGTGCCAGCAGCCTGTATGAGGATACGCAGTATTTT | CASSLYEDTQYF | NA | TRBJ2-3 | NA | TRBV5-6
TGTGCCAGCAAAAGGACAGGGGCAAAACTGTTTTTT | CASKRTGAKLFF | NA | TRBJ1-4 | TRBD1 | TRBV28
TGTGCCAGCAGTCCCGGACTAGCGGGAGGTTGGCAAGAGACCCAGTACTTC | CASSPGLAGGWQETQYF | once | TRBJ2-5 | TRBD2 | TRBV6-6
TGTGCCAGCAGCCCTAGCGGAAGCTCTGGGGCCAACGTCCTGACTTTC | CASSPSGSSGANVLTF | NA | TRBJ2-6 | TRBD2 | TRBV11-3
TGTGCCAGCAGATTATACAGGGGGCATTCACCCCTCCACTTT | CASRLYRGHSPLHF | NA | TRBJ1-6 | TRBD1 | TRBV6-5
TGTGCCAGCAGCTTAGCCGGGAACACCGGGGAGCTGTTTTTT | CASSLAGNTGELFF | NA | TRBJ2-2 | NA | TRBV7-3
TGTGCCAGCAGCTTAGCCCCGACTAGCGGGAGAGCCGGGGAGCTGTTTTTT | CASSLAPTSGRAGELFF | NA | TRBJ2-2 | TRBD2 | TRBV7-2
TGTGCCAGCAGCCAAGGTGGCGAGACCCAGTACTTC | CASSQGGETQYF | few | TRBJ2-5 | NA | TRBV3-1/TRBV3-2
TGTGCCAGCAGTTTCGCGCAGGCTGGAAACACCATATATTTT | CASSFAQAGNTIYF | NA | TRBJ1-3 | NA | TRBV28
TGTGCCAGCAGGCGACGACAGGGAGAAAGCTACGAGCAGTACTTC | CASRRRQGESYEQYF | NA | TRBJ2-7 | TRBD1 | TRBV27
TGTGCCAGCAGCCAAGATCCTCCTTTCAGGACAGGGGACAATGAGCAGTTCTTC | CASSQDPPFRTGDNEQFF | NA | TRBJ2-1 | TRBD1 | TRBV3-1/TRBV3-2
TGTGCCAGCAGCTTGAGGTCCCCCGAACAAACCAATTCACCCCTCCACTTT | CASSLRSPEQTNSPLHF | NA | TRBJ1-6 | NA | TRBV7-9
TGTGCCATCAGTGAGTCGACAGGGATCTATGGCTACACCTTC | CAISESTGIYGYTF | once | TRBJ1-2 | TRBD1 | TRBV10-3
TGTGCCAGCAGCTTAGGGGTACTAGGTAGCTCCTACAATGAGCAGTTCTTC | CASSLGVLGSSYNEQFF | NA | TRBJ2-1 | NA | TRBV11-2
TGTGCCAGCAGCCAAGGCCCAGGGGGCAGGACTGAAGCTTTCTTT | CASSQGPGGRTEAFF | few | TRBJ1-1 | TRBD1 | TRBV14
TGTGCCAGCAGCTACAGTTCCGGGACAAGTTATAGCAATCAGCCCCAGCATTTT | CASSYSSGTSYSNQPQHF | NA | TRBJ1-5 | NA | TRBV28
TGTGCCAGCAGCTCGACGGGAGGCCCGCCCTACAATGAGCAGTTCTTC | CASSSTGGPPYNEQFF | NA | TRBJ2-1 | TRBD2 | TRBV5-4
TGCGCCAGCAGCCAGGGGACATCCGCAACTAATGAAAAACTGTTTTTT | CASSQGTSATNEKLFF | NA | TRBJ1-4 | NA | TRBV4-1
TGTGCCAGCAATTTACAGGGTGACACCGGGGAGCTGTTTTTT | CASNLQGDTGELFF | NA | TRBJ2-2 | NA | TRBV6-5
TGTGCCTGGAGTTCCGACAGAGGAAACAATTCACCCCTCCACTTT | CAWSSDRGNNSPLHF | NA | TRBJ1-6 | NA | TRBV30
TGTGCCAGCAGAGGGGATAGGCCCCTCCGGGAAAAACTGTTTTTT | CASRGDRPLREKLFF | NA | TRBJ1-4 | NA | TRBV2
TGTGCCTGGAGTGCGGGACAGGGGGCGGCTCGGGAGCCCCAGCATTTT | CAWSAGQGAAREPQHF | NA | TRBJ1-5 | TRBD1 | TRBV30
TGTGCCACCAGTGCGGCGGGTCCTAATTCACCCCTCCACTTT | CATSAAGPNSPLHF | NA | TRBJ1-6 | NA | TRBV24-1
TGTGCCAGCAGGGAACAGGGGGGAAACACCGGGGAGCTGTTTTTT | CASREQGGNTGELFF | NA | TRBJ2-2 | TRBD1 | TRBV9
TGTGCCAGCAGCCGAGGTGGGACAGGGGCCGAAGCTTTCTTT | CASSRGGTGAEAFF | NA | TRBJ1-1 | TRBD1 | TRBV14
TGTGCCAGCAGTCCCCCGGGACAGGGGAGGGCTGAAGCTTTCTTT | CASSPPGQGRAEAFF | NA | TRBJ1-1 | TRBD1 | TRBV6-5
TGCAGCGTTGAATTTACTAGCTACGAGCAGTACTTC | CSVEFTSYEQYF | NA | TRBJ2-7 | NA | TRBV29-1
TGTGCCAGCAAGAGGAGACAGGACTACACTGAAGCTTTCTTT | CASKRRQDYTEAFF | NA | TRBJ1-1 | NA | TRBV2
TGTGCCAGCAGCTTGGGACTATTCACAGATACGCAGTATTTT | CASSLGLFTDTQYF | NA | TRBJ2-3 | TRBD2 | TRBV11-2
TGTGCCAGCAGCCCCCGGGAGCAAGAGACCCAGTACTTC | CASSPREQETQYF | NA | TRBJ2-5 | NA | TRBV5-4